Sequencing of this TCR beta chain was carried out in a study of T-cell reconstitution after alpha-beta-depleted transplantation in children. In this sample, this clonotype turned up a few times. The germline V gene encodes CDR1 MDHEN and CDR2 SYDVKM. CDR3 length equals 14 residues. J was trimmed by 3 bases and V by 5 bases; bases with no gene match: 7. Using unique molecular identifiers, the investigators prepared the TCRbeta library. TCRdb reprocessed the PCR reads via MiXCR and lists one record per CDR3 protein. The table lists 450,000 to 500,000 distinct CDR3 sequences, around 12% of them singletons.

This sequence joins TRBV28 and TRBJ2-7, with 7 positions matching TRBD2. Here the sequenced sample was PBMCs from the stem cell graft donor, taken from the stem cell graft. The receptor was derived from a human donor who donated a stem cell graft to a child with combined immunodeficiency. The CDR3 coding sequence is TGTGCCAGCAGTCTCGCCGGGACTAACTACGAGCAGTACTTC. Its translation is CASSLAGTNYEQYF. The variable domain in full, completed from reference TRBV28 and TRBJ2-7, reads DVKVTQSSRYLVKRTGEKVFLECVQDMDHENMFWYRQDPGLGLRLIYFSYDVKMKEKGDIPEGYSVSREKKERFSLILESASTNQTSMYLCASSLAGTNYEQYFGPGTRLTVT.